These 2 T cell receptor beta chains share one sample of origin, sequenced in a study of T cells in localized non-small cell lung cancer. Sequenced by immunoSEQ multiplex PCR; TCRdb stores in-frame clones only, minus some. The table has about 48,000 clones, roughly 80% seen once; the top ten hold 17%. The material sequenced was peripheral blood, taken before any cancer treatment. The origin of the receptors is a man aged 35 to 70 with stage I squamous cell lung carcinoma.

The chain couples TRBV6-5 to TRBJ2-7; D is uncertain. Trimming pared 6 bases from V and 3 bases from J, leaving 12 bases between. Germline V gene sequence: CDR1 MNHEY, CDR2 SVGAGI. This CDR3 comprises 13 residues. DNA of the CDR3: TGTGCCAGCAGCCGCGACCCGGACTACGAGCAGTACTTC. Encoded protein: CASSRDPDYEQYF.

CDR3: CASSGNGNQPQHF. CDR3 bases: TGTGCCAGCAGTGGTAACGGGAATCAGCCCCAGCATTTT. The chain carries TRBV2 and TRBJ1-5; no clear D. CDR3 length equals 13 residues. Germline V gene data show CDR1 as SNHLY and CDR2 as FYNNEI. V gave up 4 bases and J gave up 4 bases, with 8 bases separating them.